The entry below gives a single T cell receptor beta chain sequence along with its context. Using immunoSEQ multiplex PCR, the repertoire was profiled, and TCRdb retains in-frame clones only, with some absent. The top ten clones hold less than 40% of a sample with about 1,300 clones, around 23% of them seen once. These data are taken from a study of T cells in localized non-small cell lung cancer. Germline CDR1 and CDR2: SQVTM and ANQGSEA. The CDR3 runs to 13 residues. V lost 2 bases to trimming and J lost 4 bases; unmatched junction nucleotides: 4. The sequences come from lung tumor tissue, collected before any cancer treatment. This TCR was recovered from a man aged 35-69 years with stage III lung adenocarcinoma. The chain couples TRBV29-1 to TRBJ2-7, with TRBD2 identical over 8 bases. The CDR3 reads CSVESGGAYEQYF. The CDR3, as DNA: TGCAGCGTTGAATCCGGGGGGGCTTACGAGCAGTACTTC.